This T cell receptor beta chain was recorded in a study of blood T cell repertoires in COVID-19. The overall study: The United States, Italy and Spain supplied acute and convalescent COVID-19 samples.

Trimming removed 5 bases from V and 3 bases from J; junction bases left unmatched: 3. The CDR3 extends over 13 amino acids. Germline V lookup: CDR1 KGHSH, CDR2 LQKENI. Residents of around 24 US areas, aged roughly 18 to 89 years, made up the participants. Donors were grouped by their self-reported clinical history. Produced via immunoSEQ multiplex PCR; TCRdb's table is partial and in-frame only. The sample gives 250,000 or so clones, just under 90% of which show up once; roughly 3.9% is in the top ten. The receptor comes from a woman aged 25-40 years with acute COVID-19. Source material: PBMCs or T cells enriched from blood (not recorded which). This chain uses TRBV18 with TRBJ1-1, with TRBD1 identical over 7 bases. The CDR3 region has the DNA TGTGCCAGCTCAACCCAGGGGGACACTGAAGCTTTCTTT. It yields the protein CASSTQGDTEAFF.